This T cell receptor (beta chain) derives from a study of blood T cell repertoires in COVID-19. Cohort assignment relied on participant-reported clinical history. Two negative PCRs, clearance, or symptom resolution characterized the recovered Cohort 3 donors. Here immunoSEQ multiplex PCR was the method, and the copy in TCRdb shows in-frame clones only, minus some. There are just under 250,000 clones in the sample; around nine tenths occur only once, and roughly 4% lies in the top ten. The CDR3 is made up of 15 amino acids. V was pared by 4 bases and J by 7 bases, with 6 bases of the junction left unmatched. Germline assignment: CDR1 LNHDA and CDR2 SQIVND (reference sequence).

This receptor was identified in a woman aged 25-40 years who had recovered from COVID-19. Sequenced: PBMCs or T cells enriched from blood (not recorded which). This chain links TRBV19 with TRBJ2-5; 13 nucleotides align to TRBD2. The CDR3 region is CASSSTSGRAGTQYF. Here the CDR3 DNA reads TGTGCCAGTAGTAGCACTAGCGGGAGGGCCGGGACCCAGTACTTC.